This T cell receptor beta chain derives from a study of cytomegalovirus exposure and HLA in healthy donors. Vbeta (60) and Jbeta (13) primers were used in the PCR. TCRdb's copy holds only in-frame clones and misses some; the assay was immunoSEQ multiplex PCR. The profile shows under 100,000 clones, approximately 65% of them singletons. The sequence came from a woman aged 30 to 39 in good health and CMV-seropositive. Sequenced material: PBMCs.

The CDR3 nucleotides are TGTGCCAGCAGCTTTCAAGCGGCGAACACTGAAGCTTTCTTT. Translating gives CASSFQAANTEAFF. The chain uses TRBV7-3 and TRBJ1-1; D gene ambiguous. CDR3 length: 14 amino acids. CDR1 is SGHTA, CDR2 FQGTGA, per germline. Trimming cost V 3 bases and J 1 base, with 9 bases left between them.